The 12 T cell receptor beta chains given below trace back to one sample, sequenced in a study of T-cell memory formation after mild COVID-19 (dated by TCRdb to the early 2020s). Library creation used 5' RACE. Data came from an Illumina NovaSeq 6000. TCRdb reprocessing: public reads trimmed at Q25 with fastp, clones called with MiXCR, in-frame beta chains kept. Every CDR3 protein is listed once, alongside the most common genes and DNA of its rows. The sample data list hundreds of thousands of distinct CDR3 sequences, and approximately 19% of these were observed just once. The ten largest clones capture about 22% of the sample. The sequencing input was PBMCs or a T cell subset sorted from them (not recorded which). All receptors come from a man aged 18 to 29 who had mild COVID-19 (a few samples of this study predate the infection). The sample titles of this study are shuffled in the database, so cell type and time point are left out; the donor was told from shared clones.

This clonotype has a handful of counts. The chain joins TRBV5-1 to TRBJ1-1; D uncertain. The CDR3 runs 12 residues. Germline V gene data show CDR1 as SGHRS and CDR2 as YFSETQ. V was pared by 1 base and J by 7 bases, with 8 bases between. This chain's CDR3 is CASSLNGNEAFF. The CDR3 region has the DNA TGCGCCAGCAGCTTGAACGGAAATGAAGCTTTCTTT.

The V call is TRBV18, the J call TRBJ1-5; D perhaps matches TRBD1 (5 bases). Trimming stripped 6 bases from V and 3 bases from J, with 15 bases between. Germline V gene sequence: CDR1 KGHSH, CDR2 LQKENI. There are 15 residues in the CDR3. The CDR3 loop reads CASSYDTGFNQPQHF. In DNA form, the CDR3 reads TGTGCCAGCTCTTACGATACAGGTTTCAATCAGCCCCAGCATTTT.

The J gene is TRBJ2-3, the V gene TRBV5-6, with 8 bases aligning to TRBD2. Trimming took 1 base from V and 1 from J; bases not matched to a gene: 5. The CDR3 is 16 residues long. From germline, CDR1 is SGHDT and CDR2 YYEEEE. CDR3 amino acids: CASSLPAGGGTDTQYF. For the CDR3, the DNA is TGTGCCAGCAGCTTGCCCGCGGGGGGCGGCACAGATACGCAGTATTTT.

With regard to this clonotype: A read error is possible here, since a much larger clone lies one base away. The rearrangement joins TRBV10-2 to TRBJ1-2; maybe TRBD1 (6 bases). This CDR3 contains 15 residues. CDR1 is WSHSY, CDR2 SAAADI, per germline. The CDR3 loop reads CASSGFTGYGYGHTF. Here the CDR3 DNA reads TGCGCCAGCAGTGGATTTACAGGGTACGGCTATGGCCACACCTTC.

The sample holds a few counts of this clonotype. The CDR3 reads CSALPGNSAPDTQYF. In nucleotides, the CDR3 is TGCAGTGCGCTACCAGGGAATTCGGCCCCAGATACGCAGTATTTT. This chain links TRBV20-1 with TRBJ2-3, with D tentatively TRBD1 (5 bases). The CDR3 is 15 amino acids. Germline V lookup: CDR1 DFQATT, CDR2 SNEGSKA (reference sequence). V shed 6 bases and J shed 4 bases, with 20 bases lying between them.

The chain uses TRBV7-2 and TRBJ2-7, with D perhaps matching TRBD1 or TRBD2 (6 bases each). Looked up from germline, CDR1 is SGHTA and CDR2 is FQGNSA. The V and J ends lost 2 bases and 4 bases respectively, with 15 bases between them. The CDR3 loop spans 15 amino acids. CDR3 amino acids: CASSLRSGGGYEQYV. CDR3 DNA: TGTGCCAGCAGCTTAAGGTCCGGAGGGGGATACGAGCAGTACGTC.

The chain carries TRBV4-1 and TRBJ2-1; D might be TRBD1 (6 bases). This CDR3 comprises 13 residues. Trimming took off 3 bases at V and 10 bases at J, with 13 bases between the two ends. CDR1 and CDR2 (germline): MGHRA, YSYEKL. The CDR3 sequence is CASSQLTGGEQFF. The CDR3 bases are TGCGCCAGCAGCCAGTTGACAGGCGGGGAGCAGTTCTTC.

V is TRBV4-2 and J is TRBJ2-7; D is uncertain. Germline V gives CDR1 LGHNA, CDR2 YNFKEQ. The CDR3 is 15 amino acids. V shed 6 bases and J shed 0 bases, with 15 bases lying between them. CDR3 coding DNA: TGTGCCAGCAGTCGTGACACATCAAACTCCTACGAGCAGTACTTC. Translation gives CASSRDTSNSYEQYF.

The J gene is TRBJ1-1, the V gene TRBV7-8, with D maybe TRBD1 (6 bases). Germline CDR1 reads SGHVS; CDR2 reads FQNEAQ. V lost 7 bases and J lost 3, with 24 bases in between. This CDR3 is built from 17 residues. The CDR3 nucleotides are TGTGCCAGCATACTAAAAGGGGGGACAAAGGTCTACACTGAAGCTTTCTTT. It specifies CASILKGGTKVYTEAFF.

Only a few counts were recorded for this clonotype. This rearrangement joins TRBV7-6 to TRBJ2-5; TRBD2 matches at 10 bases. V dropped 2 bases and J dropped 0; count of bases not matched to a gene: 6. CDR1 is SGHVS and CDR2 is FNYEAQ in the germline V gene. CDR3 length: 17 residues. The CDR3 spells CASSLNLAGEYQETQYF. The CDR3 region has the DNA TGTGCCAGCAGCTTAAATCTAGCGGGGGAGTACCAAGAGACCCAGTACTTC.

This clonotype has a handful of counts. This chain links TRBV5-1 with TRBJ2-3; D is unclear. V was trimmed by 0 bases and J by 6 bases, leaving 14 bases between them. This CDR3 comprises 15 residues. Germline assignment: CDR1 SGHRS and CDR2 YFSETQ. The CDR3 nucleotides are TGCGCCAGCAGCTTGGCAGTGGGTCTTGGGGATACGCAGTATTTT. It encodes CASSLAVGLGDTQYF.

This clonotype was recorded a few times. The chain combines TRBV5-6 with TRBJ2-7; no clear D. The germline V gene encodes CDR1 SGHDT and CDR2 YYEEEE. The ends were cut back, 0 bases at V and 0 bases at J, with 7 bases in the middle. There are 14 residues in the CDR3. CDR3 nucleotide sequence: TGTGCCAGCAGCTTGGCCGTCATCTCCTACGAGCAGTACTTC. This sequence encodes CASSLAVISYEQYF.